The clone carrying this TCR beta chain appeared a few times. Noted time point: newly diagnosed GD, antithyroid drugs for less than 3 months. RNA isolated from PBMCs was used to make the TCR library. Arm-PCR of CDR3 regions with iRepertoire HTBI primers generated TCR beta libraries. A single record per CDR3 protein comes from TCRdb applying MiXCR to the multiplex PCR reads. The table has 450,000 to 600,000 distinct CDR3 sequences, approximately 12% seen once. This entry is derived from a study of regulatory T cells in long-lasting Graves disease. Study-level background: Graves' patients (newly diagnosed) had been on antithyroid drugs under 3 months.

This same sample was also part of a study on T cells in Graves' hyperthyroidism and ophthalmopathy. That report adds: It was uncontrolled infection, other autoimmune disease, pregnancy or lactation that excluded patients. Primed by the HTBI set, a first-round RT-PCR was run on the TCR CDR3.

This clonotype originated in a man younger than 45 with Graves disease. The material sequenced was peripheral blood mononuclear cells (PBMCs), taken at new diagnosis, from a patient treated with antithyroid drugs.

The CDR3 nucleotides read TGCAGTGCTAGAGATTCTAGCGGGAACTACGAGCAGTACTTC. Translation: CSARDSSGNYEQYF. The gene calls are TRBV20-1 and TRBJ2-7, with 9 bases identical to TRBD2. This CDR3 comprises 14 residues. Germline V gene lookup returns CDR1 DFQATT and CDR2 SNEGSKA (reference sequence). Trimming removed 0 bases from V and 3 bases from J; junction bases left unmatched: 3.